This is a list of T cell receptor beta chains from one sample in a study of brain T cells in children with intractable seizures. Data came from immunoSEQ multiplex PCR; TCRdb stores just in-frame clones and leaves some out. The sample includes roughly 80,000 clones, more than 85% seen only once; the top ten take about 1.4%. The sample in question was peripheral blood, obtained at surgery. These receptors were obtained from a boy less than two years old with tuberous sclerosis and intractable seizures. The CDR3 runs from the conserved cysteine through the conserved F or W. Fields, in order: D gene, V gene, clone size, J gene, CDR3 DNA, CDR3 protein. The D gene is left open where the match is weak. Not every row has a clone size; where given, it reads once, few, many or a size class.

D gene: .
V gene: TRBV6-6
clone size: .
J gene: TRBJ2-7
CDR3 DNA: TGTGCCAGCAGTCCTTCTTTCTACGAGCAGTACTTC
CDR3 protein: CASSPSFYEQYF

D gene: TRBD1
V gene: TRBV5-1
clone size: .
J gene: TRBJ2-7
CDR3 DNA: TGCGCCAGCAGCGTGCGGACAGGGGGATCCTCCGAGCAGTACTTC
CDR3 protein: CASSVRTGGSSEQYF

D gene: TRBD2
V gene: TRBV4-2
clone size: .
J gene: TRBJ2-1
CDR3 DNA: TGTGCCAGCAGCCAAGATGCTAGCGGGGGCTCCTACAATGAGCAGTTCTTC
CDR3 protein: CASSQDASGGSYNEQFF

D gene: .
V gene: TRBV9
clone size: few
J gene: TRBJ1-4
CDR3 DNA: TGTGCCAGCAGCGTAGGAGTGAGGGATGAAAAACTGTTTTTT
CDR3 protein: CASSVGVRDEKLFF

D gene: .
V gene: TRBV27
clone size: .
J gene: TRBJ2-2
CDR3 DNA: TGTGCCAGCAGTTTAGTTGGCCGGGAGCTGTTTTTT
CDR3 protein: CASSLVGRELFF

D gene: TRBD1
V gene: TRBV6-1
clone size: .
J gene: TRBJ1-2
CDR3 DNA: TGTGCCAGCAGTGTATCCCCCCCCCAGGGGGCCTTGGGCTACACCTTC
CDR3 protein: CASSVSPPQGALGYTF

D gene: TRBD1
V gene: TRBV10-1
clone size: .
J gene: TRBJ1-1
CDR3 DNA: TGCGCCAGCAGCAGGGGGCGCATGGACACTGAAGCTTTCTTT
CDR3 protein: CASSRGRMDTEAFF

D gene: .
V gene: TRBV4-1
clone size: .
J gene: TRBJ1-3
CDR3 DNA: TGCGCCAGCAGCCCCGGGTGGGGCTCCTACTCTGGAAACACCATATATTTT
CDR3 protein: CASSPGWGSYSGNTIYF

D gene: TRBD1
V gene: TRBV5-6
clone size: .
J gene: TRBJ1-1
CDR3 DNA: TGTGCCAGCAGCCAGGGGGCCACTGAAGCTTTCTTT
CDR3 protein: CASSQGATEAFF

D gene: TRBD1
V gene: TRBV6-1
clone size: .
J gene: TRBJ1-5
CDR3 DNA: TGTGCCAGCAGTGAACTGGGGGACAGGGAGGTCCCCAATCAGCCCCAGCATTTT
CDR3 protein: CASSELGDREVPNQPQHF

D gene: .
V gene: TRBV3-1/TRBV3-2
clone size: .
J gene: TRBJ2-5
CDR3 DNA: TGTGCCAGCAGTCAGACTAGGGGGTACCAAGAGACCCAGTACTTC
CDR3 protein: CASSQTRGYQETQYF

D gene: .
V gene: TRBV28
clone size: .
J gene: TRBJ1-2
CDR3 DNA: TGTGCCAGCCGGGGTTCCGGGACTAACTATGGCTACACCTTC
CDR3 protein: CASRGSGTNYGYTF

D gene: TRBD1
V gene: TRBV30
clone size: .
J gene: TRBJ2-6
CDR3 DNA: TGTGCCTCAGGGGGCGACTTCTCTGGGGCCAACGTCCTGACTTTC
CDR3 protein: CASGGDFSGANVLTF

D gene: .
V gene: TRBV28
clone size: .
J gene: TRBJ2-7
CDR3 DNA: TGTGCCAGCAGACCCGGGACCCATTACTACGAGCAGTACTTC
CDR3 protein: CASRPGTHYYEQYF

D gene: .
V gene: TRBV3-1/TRBV3-2
clone size: .
J gene: TRBJ2-5
CDR3 DNA: TGTGCCAGCAGCCAAGGGGTTAAAGAGACCCAGTACTTC
CDR3 protein: CASSQGVKETQYF

D gene: .
V gene: TRBV30
clone size: .
J gene: TRBJ1-1
CDR3 DNA: TGTGCCTGGAGTGTAGTGAGTCAGTTCACTGAAGCTTTCTTT
CDR3 protein: CAWSVVSQFTEAFF

D gene: .
V gene: TRBV20-1
clone size: .
J gene: TRBJ2-7
CDR3 DNA: TGCAGTGCCGGGCTCTACGAGCAGTACTTC
CDR3 protein: CSAGLYEQYF

D gene: .
V gene: TRBV7-8
clone size: .
J gene: TRBJ1-3
CDR3 DNA: TGTGCCAGCAGCTTAAAGGGAGTATCTGGAAACACCATATATTTT
CDR3 protein: CASSLKGVSGNTIYF

D gene: .
V gene: TRBV24-1
clone size: .
J gene: TRBJ1-2
CDR3 DNA: TGTGCCACCAGTGATCCAATCCGGGGTGACTATGGCTACACCTTC
CDR3 protein: CATSDPIRGDYGYTF

D gene: TRBD2
V gene: TRBV27
clone size: .
J gene: TRBJ2-3
CDR3 DNA: TGTGCCAGCAACACCCATACGTCGGGACTAGCGGGTACAGATACGCAGTATTTT
CDR3 protein: CASNTHTSGLAGTDTQYF

D gene: .
V gene: TRBV7-2
clone size: .
J gene: TRBJ1-4
CDR3 DNA: TGTGCCAGCAGCCCGAACAGGGTTACTAATGAAAAACTGTTTTTT
CDR3 protein: CASSPNRVTNEKLFF

D gene: .
V gene: TRBV5-5
clone size: .
J gene: TRBJ1-2
CDR3 DNA: TGTGCCAGCAGCCCCCTCGGGGACTATGGGGGCTACACCTTC
CDR3 protein: CASSPLGDYGGYTF

D gene: .
V gene: TRBV7-9
clone size: .
J gene: TRBJ2-7
CDR3 DNA: TGTGCCAGCAGGGCTGGACACTCCTACGAGCAGTACTTC
CDR3 protein: CASRAGHSYEQYF

D gene: .
V gene: TRBV9
clone size: .
J gene: TRBJ1-1
CDR3 DNA: TGTGCCAGCAGCGGCGGAGTGAACACTGAAGCTTTCTTT
CDR3 protein: CASSGGVNTEAFF

D gene: TRBD1
V gene: TRBV5-1
clone size: .
J gene: TRBJ1-2
CDR3 DNA: TGCGCCAGCAGCTTGGAAGGGGGCACAAACTATGGCTACACCTTC
CDR3 protein: CASSLEGGTNYGYTF

D gene: .
V gene: TRBV27
clone size: .
J gene: TRBJ1-1
CDR3 DNA: TGTGCCAGCAGTTTATATGGACCTGGTACTGAAGCTTTCTTT
CDR3 protein: CASSLYGPGTEAFF

D gene: .
V gene: TRBV30
clone size: .
J gene: TRBJ2-2
CDR3 DNA: TGTGCCTGGAGTGTCCAGGGTGTCGGGGAGCTGTTTTTT
CDR3 protein: CAWSVQGVGELFF

D gene: .
V gene: TRBV18
clone size: .
J gene: TRBJ1-4
CDR3 DNA: TGTGCCAGCTCACCGTGGACTAATGAAAAACTGTTTTTT
CDR3 protein: CASSPWTNEKLFF

D gene: TRBD1
V gene: TRBV24-1
clone size: .
J gene: TRBJ1-2
CDR3 DNA: TGTGCCACCAGTGATTGGACAGGGGACACCTATGGCTACACCTTC
CDR3 protein: CATSDWTGDTYGYTF

D gene: TRBD2
V gene: TRBV11-3
clone size: .
J gene: TRBJ2-5
CDR3 DNA: TGTGCCAGCAGCTTAGGACTAGCGGGAAGGACCGGCCAAGAGACCCAGTACTTC
CDR3 protein: CASSLGLAGRTGQETQYF

D gene: .
V gene: TRBV19
clone size: .
J gene: TRBJ1-2
CDR3 DNA: TGTGCCAGTAGTACCTCGACAAGTTTCAATGGCTACACCTTC
CDR3 protein: CASSTSTSFNGYTF

D gene: TRBD1
V gene: TRBV7-2
clone size: few
J gene: TRBJ2-7
CDR3 DNA: TGTGCCAGCAGCCGCAGGGGGCAGCGAGAGCAGTACTTC
CDR3 protein: CASSRRGQREQYF

D gene: TRBD2
V gene: TRBV19
clone size: .
J gene: TRBJ2-5
CDR3 DNA: TGTGCCAGTAGTATGAGCGGGGGATGGGAGACCCAGTACTTC
CDR3 protein: CASSMSGGWETQYF

D gene: .
V gene: TRBV4-1
clone size: .
J gene: TRBJ2-5
CDR3 DNA: TGCGCCAGCAGCCCGCAGGGTGGGGAGACCCAGTACTTC
CDR3 protein: CASSPQGGETQYF

D gene: TRBD1
V gene: TRBV12-3/TRBV12-4
clone size: once
J gene: TRBJ2-7
CDR3 DNA: TGTGCCAGCAGTTTATCAGGGGGCTACGAGCAGTACTTC
CDR3 protein: CASSLSGGYEQYF

D gene: .
V gene: TRBV6-5
clone size: .
J gene: TRBJ2-2
CDR3 DNA: TGTGCCAGCAGTTACTTCGGCCTCACCGGGGAGCTGTTTTTT
CDR3 protein: CASSYFGLTGELFF

D gene: TRBD2
V gene: TRBV24-1
clone size: .
J gene: TRBJ2-7
CDR3 DNA: TGTGCCACCAGTGATACGGGGACTAGTTATTCCGAGCAGTACTTC
CDR3 protein: CATSDTGTSYSEQYF

D gene: TRBD1
V gene: TRBV29-1
clone size: .
J gene: TRBJ2-4
CDR3 DNA: TGCAGCGTTGAAGATCTGGGGAGACAGGGGGTCCTAGCCAAAAACATTCAGTACTTC
CDR3 protein: CSVEDLGRQGVLAKNIQYF

D gene: .
V gene: TRBV30
clone size: few
J gene: TRBJ1-1
CDR3 DNA: TGTGCCTGGATCAGGGCCCTGAACACTGAAGCTTTCTTT
CDR3 protein: CAWIRALNTEAFF

D gene: TRBD1
V gene: TRBV19
clone size: .
J gene: TRBJ1-1
CDR3 DNA: TGTGCCAGTAGTACACAGGGGGCCGTCACTGAAGCTTTCTTT
CDR3 protein: CASSTQGAVTEAFF

D gene: .
V gene: TRBV2
clone size: .
J gene: TRBJ1-2
CDR3 DNA: TGTGCCAGCAGTGTACAGGCGACTGACAGAACCTATGGCTACACCTTC
CDR3 protein: CASSVQATDRTYGYTF

D gene: TRBD1
V gene: TRBV7-6
clone size: once
J gene: TRBJ1-5
CDR3 DNA: TGTGCCAGCAGCTTAAGGCCCCCAGGGGGGAATCAGCCCCAGCATTTT
CDR3 protein: CASSLRPPGGNQPQHF

D gene: TRBD1
V gene: TRBV19
clone size: .
J gene: TRBJ1-3
CDR3 DNA: TGTGCCAGTAGTGTTGATGGGACAGACTCTGGAAACACCATATATTTT
CDR3 protein: CASSVDGTDSGNTIYF

D gene: .
V gene: TRBV19
clone size: .
J gene: TRBJ2-3
CDR3 DNA: TGTGCCAGTAGTCCATGGGTCTCCACAGATACGCAGTATTTT
CDR3 protein: CASSPWVSTDTQYF

D gene: .
V gene: TRBV10-2
clone size: few
J gene: TRBJ2-2
CDR3 DNA: TGCGCCAGCAGTGAGTTGGGGGGAGCCGGGGAGCTGTTTTTT
CDR3 protein: CASSELGGAGELFF

D gene: .
V gene: TRBV7-9
clone size: .
J gene: TRBJ1-1
CDR3 DNA: TGTGCCAGCAGCTTAGTCGGGGACATGAACACTGAAGCTTTCTTT
CDR3 protein: CASSLVGDMNTEAFF

D gene: .
V gene: TRBV19
clone size: .
J gene: TRBJ1-3
CDR3 DNA: TGTGCCAGTAGTATACAAAACTCTGGAAACACCATATATTTT
CDR3 protein: CASSIQNSGNTIYF

D gene: .
V gene: TRBV5-1
clone size: .
J gene: TRBJ2-5
CDR3 DNA: TGCGCCAGCAGCTTGGACAGGGTAGGGGAGACCCAGTACTTC
CDR3 protein: CASSLDRVGETQYF

D gene: .
V gene: TRBV14
clone size: .
J gene: TRBJ2-7
CDR3 DNA: TGTGCCAGCAGACAAGACAGGACCTACGAGCAGTACTTC
CDR3 protein: CASRQDRTYEQYF

D gene: .
V gene: TRBV9
clone size: .
J gene: TRBJ2-1
CDR3 DNA: TGTGCCAGCAGCGTAGCCGTGGGCGGGAATGAGCAGTTCTTC
CDR3 protein: CASSVAVGGNEQFF

D gene: .
V gene: TRBV9
clone size: .
J gene: TRBJ2-7
CDR3 DNA: TGTGCCAGCAGCCCCGGGGGTCTCAGCTACGAGCAGTACTTC
CDR3 protein: CASSPGGLSYEQYF

D gene: .
V gene: TRBV7-8
clone size: .
J gene: TRBJ2-5
CDR3 DNA: TGTGCCAGCAGCTTAGCGAGTAGGGCAGGGGCTAGCTTTTACCAAGAGACCCAGTACTTC
CDR3 protein: CASSLASRAGASFYQETQYF

D gene: .
V gene: TRBV7-8
clone size: .
J gene: TRBJ2-5
CDR3 DNA: TGTGCCAGCAGCTTAACCCAAGAGACCCAGTACTTC
CDR3 protein: CASSLTQETQYF

D gene: TRBD2
V gene: TRBV10-3
clone size: .
J gene: TRBJ2-1
CDR3 DNA: TGTGCCATCAGTACATATAGCGGGAGTAGCTACAATGAGCAGTTCTTC
CDR3 protein: CAISTYSGSSYNEQFF